This TCR beta chain was found in a study of identical twins. General study results and limits: Cord blood's abundant beta clonotypes had fewer insertions, unlike memory repertoires. Conclusions were drawn cross-sectionally by statistical analysis, without following the same donors.

Each cDNA held unique molecular identifiers, and template switching gave it a universal primer site. TCRdb reprocessed the 5' RACE reads with MiXCR, giving one entry per CDR3 protein. In the table there are hundreds of thousands of distinct CDR3 sequences, over 9% of which are singletons. This clonotype was recorded many times. Its antigen is not known. The sample was also linked to a second study, of yellow fever vaccine responses in identical twins.

The source of this sequence is a woman between 18 and 29 years old in good health. Material for sequencing was PBMCs.

CDR3 in DNA: TGTGCCAGCAGTTTTTACAGGGGGAACACTGAAGCTTTCTTT. This gives the protein CASSFYRGNTEAFF. V gene TRBV27 combines with J gene TRBJ1-1; 7 bases fit TRBD1. Germline trimming cut 3 bases from V and 1 base from J; bases unmatched to any gene: 2. The V gene's germline CDR1 is MNHEY and CDR2 SMNVEV (reference sequence). This CDR3 comprises 14 residues.